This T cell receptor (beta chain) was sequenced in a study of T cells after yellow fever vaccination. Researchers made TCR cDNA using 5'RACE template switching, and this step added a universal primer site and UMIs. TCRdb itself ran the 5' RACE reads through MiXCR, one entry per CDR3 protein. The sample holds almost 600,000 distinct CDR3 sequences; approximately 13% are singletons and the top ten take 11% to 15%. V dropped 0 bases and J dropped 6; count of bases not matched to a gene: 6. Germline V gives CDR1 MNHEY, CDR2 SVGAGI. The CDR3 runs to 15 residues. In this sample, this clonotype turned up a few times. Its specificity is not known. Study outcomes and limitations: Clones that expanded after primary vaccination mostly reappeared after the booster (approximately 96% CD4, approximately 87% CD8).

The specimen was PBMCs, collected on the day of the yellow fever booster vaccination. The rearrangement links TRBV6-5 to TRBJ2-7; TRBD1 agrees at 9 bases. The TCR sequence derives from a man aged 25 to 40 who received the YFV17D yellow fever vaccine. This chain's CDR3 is CASSYSGTGNGEQYF. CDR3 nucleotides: TGTGCCAGCAGTTACTCAGGGACAGGGAACGGCGAGCAGTACTTC.